The 30 T cell receptor beta chains below come from one sample, sequenced in a study of blood T cell repertoires in COVID-19. The protocol was immunoSEQ multiplex PCR, while the TCRdb copy is restricted to in-frame clones and leaves out a portion. Seen here are fewer than 500,000 clones, approximately 86% observed once, and the top ten hold 0.7%. The sequenced sample consisted of PBMCs or T cells enriched from blood (not recorded which). All receptors come from a woman aged 18-35 years who had recovered from COVID-19.

The chain carries TRBV12-3 or TRBV12-4 and TRBJ1-2; TRBD1 agrees at 7 bases. The CDR3 spans 13 residues. Trimming at V came to 5 bases and at J to 4 bases, leaving 4 bases not matched to a gene. This chain's CDR3 is CASSPGTAYGYTF. CDR3 DNA: TGTGCCAGCAGTCCCGGGACAGCCTATGGCTACACCTTC.

The chain carries TRBV2 and TRBJ2-5, with TRBD2 identical over 8 bases. Germline assignment: CDR1 SNHLY and CDR2 FYNNEI. This CDR3 has 14 residues. Trimming removed 6 bases from V and 5 bases from J; junction bases left unmatched: 8. The DNA for the CDR3 is TGTGCCAGCAGACCCGCGGGGGGCCGGGAGACCCAGTACTTC. Translation gives CASRPAGGRETQYF.

The chain carries TRBV7-6 and TRBJ2-3; maybe TRBD2 (6 bases). There are 16 residues in the CDR3. The ends were cut back, 1 base at V and 5 bases at J, with 16 bases in the middle. Germline CDR1 SGHVS, CDR2 FNYEAQ. This CDR3 is CASSLGNRLGGDTQYF. In nucleotides, the CDR3 is TGTGCCAGCAGCTTAGGGAACCGACTAGGTGGAGATACGCAGTATTTT.

This clone was observed a single time. The CDR3 is CASSLGTASTYGYTF. CDR3 sequence (DNA): TGTGCCAGCAGCTTAGGGACAGCTTCGACCTATGGCTACACCTTC. This rearrangement joins TRBV11-2 to TRBJ1-2; D might be TRBD1 (6 bases). Trimming took 1 base from V and 4 from J, leaving 13 bases between them. The germline V gene encodes CDR1 SGHAT and CDR2 FQNNGV. The CDR3 length is 15 residues.

In this sample, this clone turned up a few times. The chain is built from TRBV27 and TRBJ1-5; TRBD1 matches 10 bases. Unmatched junction bases numbered 8, after V lost 6 bases and J lost 6 bases. CDR1 is MNHEY and CDR2 is SMNVEV in the germline V gene (reference sequence). The CDR3 runs 15 residues. DNA of the CDR3: TGTGCCAGCAGCCCCGGACAGGGGGAAGGTCAGCCCCAGCATTTT. This gives the protein CASSPGQGEGQPQHF.

This chain uses TRBV19 with TRBJ1-4; D is possibly TRBD1 (5 bases). Germline CDR1 LNHDA, CDR2 SQIVND (reference sequence). Trimming cost V 1 base and J 6 bases, with 9 bases left between them. The CDR3 has 14 residues. The CDR3 protein is CASSIGKGYEKLFF. DNA of the CDR3: TGTGCCAGTAGTATAGGAAAGGGGTATGAAAAACTGTTTTTT.

This clone was found a few times. This chain connects TRBV19 to TRBJ2-1; D is perhaps TRBD1 (6 bases). The CDR3 contains 15 residues. Germline CDR1 is LNHDA and CDR2 is SQIVND (reference sequence). Trimming took 3 bases from V and 6 from J, leaving 15 bases between them. The CDR3 loop is CASSINGQTGNEQFF. The CDR3 region has the DNA TGTGCCAGTAGTATCAACGGACAGACAGGCAATGAGCAGTTCTTC.

This chain joins TRBV27 and TRBJ2-5; D remains unclear. Germline CDR1 is MNHEY and CDR2 is SMNVEV (reference sequence). The CDR3 is made up of 13 amino acids. V was clipped by 3 bases and J by 4 bases, with 9 bases between them. The CDR3 DNA follows: TGTGCCAGCAGTTTCTGGAGAGGAGAGACCCAGTACTTC. Protein: CASSFWRGETQYF.

The chain recombines TRBV5-8 with TRBJ1-1, with 7 nucleotides matching TRBD1. The ends lost 4 bases at V and 3 bases at J; junction bases unmatched: 9. The CDR3 extends over 15 amino acids. Looked up from germline, CDR1 is SGHTS and CDR2 is YDEGEE. The CDR3 spells CASSNDRDRDTEAFF. For the CDR3, the DNA is TGTGCCAGCAGCAACGACAGAGACAGGGACACTGAAGCTTTCTTT.

The table lists this clone with a count of one. The J gene is TRBJ2-3, the V gene TRBV11-2, with 7 bases lining up with TRBD1. The junction had 11 bases not matched to a gene; V was cut back by 5 bases and J by 3 bases. The CDR3 totals 16 residues. Per the germline V gene, CDR1 is SGHAT and CDR2 is FQNNGV. CDR3 sequence (DNA): TGTGCCAGCAGCACAGGGGAAAGGGTCGAGACAGATACGCAGTATTTT. The encoded protein is CASSTGERVETDTQYF. The whole variable domain, remainder taken from reference TRBV11-2 and TRBJ2-3, is EAGVAQSPRYKIIEKRQSVAFWCNPISGHATLYWYQQILGQGPKLLIQFQNNGVVDDSQLPKDRFSAERLKGVDSTLKIQPAKLEDSAVYLCASSTGERVETDTQYFGPGTRLTVL.

The chain recombines TRBV13 with TRBJ1-3, with D possibly TRBD1 on 6 matching bases. The V gene lost 5 bases and the J gene lost 0 bases, with 11 bases spanning the gap. From germline, CDR1 is PRHDT and CDR2 FYEKMQ (reference sequence). The CDR3 loop spans 15 amino acids. The CDR3 DNA reads as TGTGCCAGCAGCCGAGACAGGCTCTCTGGAAACACCATATATTTT. This translates into CASSRDRLSGNTIYF.

The rearrangement links TRBV29-1 to TRBJ2-3; 10 bases map to TRBD2. The germline V gene has CDR1 SQVTM and CDR2 ANQGSEA. The CDR3 runs 15 residues. V gave up 4 bases and J gave up 2 bases; unmatched junction bases: 6. CDR3 DNA: TGCAGCGTTGTAGGGACTAGCGAGTACACAGATACGCAGTATTTT. It is translated as CSVVGTSEYTDTQYF.

V is TRBV28 and J is TRBJ1-1; no firm D call. Trimming pared 7 bases from V and 1 base from J, leaving 7 bases between. In germline, CDR1 is MDHEN, CDR2 SYDVKM. The CDR3 has 12 residues. The CDR3 bases are TGTGCCAGCACCTTGCGGAACACTGAAGCTTTCTTT. Translating it yields CASTLRNTEAFF.

V and J are TRBV15 and TRBJ2-7, with a tentative D call TRBD1 (5 bases). The ends were cut back, 1 base at V and 2 bases at J, with 9 bases in the middle. This CDR3 is 14 amino acids long. From germline, CDR1 is LNHNV and CDR2 YYDKDF (reference sequence). Written as DNA, the CDR3 is TGTGCCACCAGCAGAGGGTTGACAGCCTACGAGCAGTACTTC. It translates to CATSRGLTAYEQYF. Filled out from reference TRBV15 and TRBJ2-7, the complete variable domain reads DAMVIQNPRYQVTQFGKPVTLSCSQTLNHNVMYWYQQKSSQAPKLLFHYYDKDFNNEADTPDNFQSRRPNTSFCFLDIRSPGLGDTAMYLCATSRGLTAYEQYFGPGTRLTVT.

V and J are TRBV28 and TRBJ1-1; D perhaps matches TRBD1 (5 bases). Germline CDR1 MDHEN, CDR2 SYDVKM. With 3 bases removed from V and 2 bases from J, the gap between germline ends came to 13 bases. The CDR3 has 15 amino acids. The CDR3 coding sequence is TGTGCCAGCAGTTTTACGGGGGAGGGAAACACTGAAGCTTTCTTT. Amino acid sequence: CASSFTGEGNTEAFF.

This clone was counted a few times. This chain connects TRBV28 to TRBJ1-1, with D perhaps matching TRBD1 (5 bases). Trimming stripped 6 bases from V and 10 bases from J, with 18 bases between. CDR1 is MDHEN and CDR2 is SYDVKM in the germline V gene. This CDR3 comprises 13 residues. The CDR3 loop is CASRLDGNGGAFF. The CDR3 coding sequence is TGTGCCAGCAGATTAGATGGGAACGGGGGAGCTTTCTTT.

This clone was observed once. The V and J genes are TRBV28 and TRBJ1-6; 7 bases line up with TRBD1. V was pared by 4 bases and J by 4 bases, with 4 bases of the junction left unmatched. The germline V gene encodes CDR1 MDHEN and CDR2 SYDVKM. CDR3 length equals 15 residues. Here the CDR3 DNA reads TGTGCCAGCAGTTCGACAGGGATTTATAATTCACCCCTCCACTTT. It specifies CASSSTGIYNSPLHF. The entire variable domain, with the rest obtained from reference TRBV28 and TRBJ1-6, is as follows: DVKVTQSSRYLVKRTGEKVFLECVQDMDHENMFWYRQDPGLGLRLIYFSYDVKMKEKGDIPEGYSVSREKKERFSLILESASTNQTSMYLCASSSTGIYNSPLHFGNGTRLTVT.

This clone has more than one count but fewer than ten. The J gene is TRBJ1-1, the V gene TRBV20-1; no reliable D call. The length of the CDR3 is 11 residues. Germline lookup yields CDR1 DFQATT and CDR2 SNEGSKA (reference sequence). With 3 bases removed from V and 3 bases from J, the gap between germline ends came to 5 bases. The CDR3 protein is CSAREYTEAFF. The DNA of the CDR3 is TGCAGTGCTAGGGAGTACACTGAAGCTTTCTTT.

This chain links TRBV7-2 with TRBJ1-5; D is unclear. The CDR3 runs 14 residues. V was clipped by 0 bases and J by 11 bases, with 14 bases between them. In germline, CDR1 is SGHTA, CDR2 FQGNSA. The CDR3 loop reads CASSLANFLESQHF. The CDR3 region has the DNA TGTGCCAGCAGCTTAGCGAATTTTTTAGAATCCCAGCATTTT. Complete variable domain (other parts from reference TRBV7-2 and TRBJ1-5): GAGVSQSPSNKVTEKGKDVELRCDPISGHTALYWYRQSLGQGLEFLIYFQGNSAPDKSGLPSDRFSAERTGGSVSTLTIQRTQQEDSAVYLCASSLANFLESQHFGDGTRLSIL.

V is TRBV3-1 (or the pseudogene TRBV3-2) and J is TRBJ1-2, with TRBD1 matching 9 bases. J was trimmed by 2 bases and V by 4 bases; bases with no gene match: 5. Germline V gives CDR1 LGHDT, CDR2 YNNKEL (reference sequence). The CDR3 spans 15 residues. This chain's CDR3 is CASSLWDRVNYGYTF. In DNA form, the CDR3 reads TGTGCCAGCAGCCTCTGGGACAGGGTGAACTATGGCTACACCTTC.

The chain couples TRBV28 to TRBJ1-2; possible D gene TRBD1, 6 bases. Germline values: CDR1 MDHEN, CDR2 SYDVKM. V lost 2 bases and J lost 7, with 20 bases in between. The length of the CDR3 is 16 residues. The CDR3 is CASSLREGRGRGGYTF. In nucleotides, the CDR3 is TGTGCCAGCAGTTTAAGGGAGGGCAGGGGCCGTGGTGGCTACACCTTC.

The chain couples TRBV2 to TRBJ2-3, with D possibly TRBD2 on 6 matching bases. Germline V gene lookup returns CDR1 SNHLY and CDR2 FYNNEI. The CDR3 sequence is 13 residues long. V lost 8 bases, J lost 1 base, and 10 bases lay in between. The CDR3 DNA sequence: TGTGCCAGCGGGTCGGGGGGCACAGATACGCAGTATTTT. Translating gives CASGSGGTDTQYF.

The V and J genes are TRBV7-2 and TRBJ1-5, with D possibly TRBD1 on 5 matching bases. Trimming removed 4 bases at V and 7 bases at J, with 14 bases between. The germline CDR1 and CDR2 sequences are SGHTA and FQGNSA. There are 14 residues in the CDR3. CDR3 in DNA: TGTGCCAGCAGCTCGAAAGTTGGGGCCCAGCCCCAGCATTTT. The encoded protein is CASSSKVGAQPQHF.

CDR3 in amino acids: CASTSDSRVIHLNYGYTF. CDR3 nucleotides: TGTGCCAGCACCTCGGACAGCCGCGTTATACACCTAAACTATGGCTACACCTTC. The V and J genes are TRBV28 and TRBJ1-2, with D maybe TRBD1 (6 bases). CDR1 and CDR2 from the germline V gene are MDHEN and SYDVKM. V lost 7 bases to trimming and J lost 2 bases, with 26 bases between them. This CDR3 contains 18 residues.

The chain joins TRBV5-1 to TRBJ2-5; D may be TRBD1 (7 bases). Germline CDR1 and CDR2: SGHRS and YFSETQ. The CDR3 has 17 amino acids. Trimming took off 4 bases at V and 2 bases at J, with 21 bases between the two ends. The CDR3 nucleotides are TGCGCCAGCAGCCGCATAACAGGGGTGGGAGGTCAAGAGACCCAGTACTTC. This sequence encodes CASSRITGVGGQETQYF.

This clone was seen a few times. The J gene is TRBJ1-2, the V gene TRBV7-9, with D hard to call. The germline gives CDR1 SEHNR, CDR2 FQNEAQ (reference sequence). The V and J ends lost 5 bases and 1 base respectively, with 11 bases between them. This CDR3 is 14 amino acids long. The CDR3 here is CASSLVVLNYGYTF. The DNA of the CDR3 is TGTGCCAGCAGCCTAGTAGTGCTTAACTATGGCTACACCTTC.

This clone has more than one count but fewer than ten. This rearrangement joins TRBV7-9 to TRBJ1-2, with 8 bases identical to TRBD1. V lost 2 bases, J lost 0 bases, and 8 bases stayed unmatched. Germline lookup yields CDR1 SEHNR and CDR2 FQNEAQ (reference sequence). The CDR3 has 17 amino acids. CDR3 sequence (DNA): TGTGCCAGCAGCTTATCAGGGGGCCCTTTAGCTAACTATGGCTACACCTTC. This encodes CASSLSGGPLANYGYTF.

This rearrangement joins TRBV27 to TRBJ1-6, with 10 bases fitting TRBD1. Germline V gene sequence: CDR1 MNHEY, CDR2 SMNVEV (reference sequence). The CDR3 is 16 residues long. Trimming cost V 5 bases and J 9 bases; bases outside gene matches: 10. The CDR3: CASSRSARDRGSPLHF. CDR3 DNA: TGTGCCAGCAGTCGTTCGGCCCGGGACAGGGGTTCACCCCTCCACTTT.

This clone occurred once. The chain joins TRBV12-3 or TRBV12-4 to TRBJ1-2; D is uncertain. The CDR3 runs to 13 residues. Trimming pared 5 bases from V and 0 bases from J, leaving 7 bases between. CDR3 protein: CASSLQSNYGYTF. CDR3 DNA: TGTGCCAGCAGTCTACAGTCTAACTATGGCTACACCTTC.

This rearrangement joins TRBV7-6 to TRBJ2-1; 9 bases line up with TRBD1. CDR3 length equals 14 residues. V lost 5 bases, J lost 9 bases, and 8 bases stayed unmatched. CDR1 and CDR2 (germline): SGHVS, FNYEAQ. CDR3 bases: TGTGCCAGCAGCCGGACAGGGGTGAATGTTGAGCAGTTCTTC. Translated, it gives CASSRTGVNVEQFF.